The next 13 T cell receptor beta chains were all read from a single sample in a study of beta chain features in type 1 diabetes (dated by TCRdb to about 2018). General findings and caveats noted by the study authors: A moderate but significant shortening of TCRB CDR3 length was observed in type 1 diabetes patients in all four CD4+ subsets.

No antigen has been assigned to these receptors. Library preparation used the immunoSEQ multiplex PCR assay. The entire isolated RNA was reverse transcribed using the High Capacity cDNA Reverse Transcription Kit, and thus expressed TCRB transcripts were sequenced. In TCRdb, the immuneACCESS table is reduced to in-frame sequences with V and J assigned. These tables do not hold every clone; where another copy was compared, an unresolved V gene accounts for under half, and the others remain unexplained. Counted in this sample were about 340,000 clones; 7% to 10% of them appeared once. Less than 1.2% of the sample rests with the top ten. Sample: central memory CD4+ T cells from blood. The source is a young man with type 1 diabetes.

This clone was counted only a few times. J is TRBJ1-1 and V is TRBV19, with D possibly TRBD1 on 6 matching bases. Germline-derived CDR1 and CDR2 are LNHDA and SQIVND (reference sequence). The ends were cut back, 4 bases at V and 4 bases at J, with 13 bases in the middle. The CDR3 length is 14 residues. In DNA form, the CDR3 reads TGTGCCAGTAGTACAAACAGGGTTGGCACTGAAGCTTTCTTT. Translation: CASSTNRVGTEAFF.

This chain joins TRBV10-3 and TRBJ1-2, with D tentatively TRBD1 (6 bases). From germline, CDR1 is ENHRY and CDR2 SYGVKD. Trimming removed 7 bases from V and 4 bases from J, with 19 bases in between. The CDR3 is made up of 15 amino acids. The DNA of the CDR3 is TGTGCCATCACACAGGGAGTCGGCCGGGGCTATGGCTACACCTTC. This codes for CAITQGVGRGYGYTF.

In this sample, this clone turned up many times. This sample includes further DNA sequences coding for the same CDR3. The V call is TRBV14, the J call TRBJ2-7; D unclear. The CDR3 has 12 amino acids. The V and J ends lost 6 bases and 0 bases respectively, with 6 bases between them. The germline V gene encodes CDR1 SGHDN and CDR2 FVKESK. The CDR3 sequence: CASRGSSYEQYF. For the CDR3, the DNA is TGTGCCAGCAGGGGCTCCTCCTACGAGCAGTACTTC.

The sample holds a few counts of this clone. The chain is built from TRBV6-1 and TRBJ2-2, with D uncertain. The CDR3 runs to 12 residues. CDR1 MNHNS and CDR2 SASEGT come from the germline V gene. V lost 4 bases, J lost 8 bases, and 8 bases lay in between. The DNA for the CDR3 is TGTGCCAGCAGTGTCGTCTGGGGGGAGCTGTTTTTT. This codes for CASSVVWGELFF.

The chain recombines TRBV19 with TRBJ1-5, with D unresolved. This CDR3 region has 14 residues. V lost 5 bases and J lost 2, with 10 bases in between. Germline V lookup: CDR1 LNHDA, CDR2 SQIVND (reference sequence). The DNA of the CDR3 is TGTGCCAGTAGTTGGGAGCGGGGCAATCAGCCCCAGCATTTT. This sequence encodes CASSWERGNQPQHF.

The chain is built from TRBV7-2 and TRBJ2-7; TRBD2 matches at 10 bases. Germline V gene data show CDR1 as SGHTA and CDR2 as FQGNSA. The CDR3 contains 15 residues. Unmatched junction bases numbered 3, after V lost 1 base and J lost 3 bases. The CDR3 nucleotides are TGTGCCAGCAGCTTAGAGCGGGGGGGCTTCTACGAGCAGTACTTC. This gives the protein CASSLERGGFYEQYF.

The chain links TRBV7-2 to TRBJ1-1; the match to TRBD1 covers 7 bases. The germline V gene encodes CDR1 SGHTA and CDR2 FQGNSA. The V gene end was trimmed by 5 bases and the J gene end by 5 bases; junction bases not matched to a gene: 8. This CDR3 comprises 14 residues. The CDR3 bases are TGTGCCAGCAGCCCTAACAGGGGCTTGACTGAAGCTTTCTTT. It specifies CASSPNRGLTEAFF.

On this clone: In the same sample, other DNA sequences code for this CDR3. The chain uses TRBV7-9 and TRBJ1-5, with a tentative D call TRBD1 (5 bases). CDR1 is SEHNR and CDR2 is FQNEAQ in the germline V gene (reference sequence). The germline V and J ends were trimmed by 5 bases and 7 bases, with 9 bases remaining between them. The CDR3 is made up of 12 amino acids. The CDR3 DNA sequence: TGTGCCAGCAGCAGAGGGACCCAGCCCCAGCATTTT. This translates into CASSRGTQPQHF.

The DNA for the CDR3 is TGTGCCAGCAGATCGGACAGGGCCACCGGGGAGCTGTTTTTT. Translating it yields CASRSDRATGELFF. The V gene is TRBV7-8, the J gene TRBJ2-2, with 8 bases fitting TRBD1. V lost 6 bases and J lost 4; bases outside the gene matches: 4. The CDR3 sequence is 14 residues long. Germline CDR1 reads SGHVS; CDR2 reads FQNEAQ.

This clone was counted a few times. The rearrangement uses TRBV5-8 and TRBJ2-5; the D is unclear. Per the germline V gene, CDR1 is SGHTS and CDR2 is YDEGEE. The CDR3 is 13 amino acids. V was trimmed by 2 bases and J by 2 bases, leaving 7 bases between them. CDR3 DNA: TGTGCCAGCAGCTTTCTCAGTCAAGAGACCCAGTACTTC. This gives the protein CASSFLSQETQYF.

In its sample, this clone was seen a few times. V usage is TRBV28 and J usage is TRBJ2-7, with D possibly matching TRBD1 (6 bases). Trimming left V 6 bases short and J 2 bases short, with 20 bases between. Per the germline V gene, CDR1 is MDHEN and CDR2 is SYDVKM. This CDR3 spans 16 amino acids. The CDR3 DNA is TGTGCCAGCAGGCTGCAAACCGGGACATTTCCCTACGAGCAGTACTTC. This codes for CASRLQTGTFPYEQYF.

This chain connects TRBV7-6 to TRBJ1-2; 8 bases align to TRBD1. This CDR3 is built from 15 residues. From germline, CDR1 is SGHVS and CDR2 FNYEAQ. The trim removed 5 bases at V and 4 bases at J, leaving 9 bases unmatched. In DNA form, the CDR3 reads TGTGCCAGCAGCCCACAGACAGGGGCGGTCTATGGCTACACCTTC. Translation gives CASSPQTGAVYGYTF.

V usage is TRBV2 and J usage is TRBJ1-5, with no clear D. This CDR3 has 12 residues. Germline V gene sequence: CDR1 SNHLY, CDR2 FYNNEI. V was cut by 2 bases and J by 7 bases, with 6 bases left in between. This CDR3 is CASSEMSQPQHF. The DNA of the CDR3 is TGTGCCAGCAGTGAAATGAGCCAGCCCCAGCATTTT.